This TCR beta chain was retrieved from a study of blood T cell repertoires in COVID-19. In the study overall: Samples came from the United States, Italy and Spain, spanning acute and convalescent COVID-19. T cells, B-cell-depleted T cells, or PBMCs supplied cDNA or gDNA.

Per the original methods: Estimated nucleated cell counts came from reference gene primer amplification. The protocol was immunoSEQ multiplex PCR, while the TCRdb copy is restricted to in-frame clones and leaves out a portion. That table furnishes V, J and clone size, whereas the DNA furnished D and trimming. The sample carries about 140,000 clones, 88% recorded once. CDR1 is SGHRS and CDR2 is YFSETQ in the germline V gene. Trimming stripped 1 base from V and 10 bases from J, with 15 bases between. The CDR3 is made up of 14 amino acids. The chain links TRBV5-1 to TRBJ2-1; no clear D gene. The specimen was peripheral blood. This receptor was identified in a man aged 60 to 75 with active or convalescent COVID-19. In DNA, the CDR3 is TGCGCCAGCAGCTTGTCTCCAAGTGCAGGCGAGCAGTTCTTC. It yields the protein CASSLSPSAGEQFF.